This entry lists 17 T cell receptor beta chains sequenced from one sample in a study of T cell responses to AZD1222 COVID-19 vaccine. Sequencing was performed with immunoSEQ multiplex PCR; in TCRdb, only in-frame clones are kept and a portion is missing. Altogether about 180,000 clones are present, 85% to 90% being singletons, with the ten largest covering 1.5% to 2%. The input for sequencing was peripheral blood, taken on day 0 of AZD1222 vaccination. These TCRs come from an adult in good health.

The rearrangement joins TRBV14 to TRBJ2-1, with 8 bases aligning to TRBD2. After removal of 4 bases from V and 6 bases from J, the junction contained 11 bases not matched to a gene. CDR1 is SGHDN, CDR2 FVKESK, per germline. The CDR3 length is 16 residues. The CDR3 here is CASSRLGAGDTNEQFF. The CDR3 bases are TGTGCCAGCAGCCGTTTGGGAGCGGGAGACACCAATGAGCAGTTCTTC.

The chain is built from TRBV28 and TRBJ2-2; 10 nucleotides match TRBD1. The CDR3 runs 16 residues. Germline CDR1 MDHEN, CDR2 SYDVKM. V lost 4 bases, J lost 5 bases, and 7 bases stayed unmatched. The CDR3 DNA is TGTGCCAGCAGTTATCCCGGGACAGGGGATACCGGGGAGCTGTTTTTT. Its protein product is CASSYPGTGDTGELFF.

J is TRBJ1-4 and V is TRBV30; 8 positions agree with TRBD1. The junction had 5 bases not matched to a gene; V was cut back by 0 bases and J by 8 bases. This CDR3 is 14 amino acids long. Germline V lookup: CDR1 GTSNPN, CDR2 SVGIG (reference sequence). The CDR3 bases are TGTGCCTGGAGTGTCACAGGGGGAGGAGAAAAACTGTTTTTT. This gives the protein CAWSVTGGGEKLFF.

The rearrangement links TRBV7-2 to TRBJ2-1; D possibly corresponds to TRBD2 (5 bases). V lost 2 bases to trimming and J lost 7 bases, with 9 bases between them. Germline CDR1 and CDR2: SGHTA and FQGNSA. The CDR3 is 13 amino acids. The CDR3 here is CASSLPGMNEQFF. As DNA, the CDR3 is TGTGCCAGCAGCTTACCGGGAATGAATGAGCAGTTCTTC.

This clone was observed a few times. The gene calls are TRBV28 and TRBJ1-1; D call uncertain. This CDR3 has 19 amino acids. Germline V gene lookup returns CDR1 MDHEN and CDR2 SYDVKM. Trimming removed 5 bases at V and 0 bases at J, with 25 bases between. Written as DNA, the CDR3 is TGTGCCAGCAGTCCTCGAAGCGGGTACTTAAGATCCATGAACACTGAAGCTTTCTTT. Translated: CASSPRSGYLRSMNTEAFF.

Here the CDR3 reads CASSLPGVLFGAFF. CDR3 sequence (DNA): TGTGCCAGCAGCTTACCAGGCGTTTTATTCGGAGCTTTCTTT. V gene TRBV5-6 combines with J gene TRBJ1-1; the D is unclear. The CDR3 is 14 residues long. Germline V gives CDR1 SGHDT, CDR2 YYEEEE. Trimming removed 2 bases at V and 10 bases at J, with 18 bases between.

The DNA for the CDR3 is TGTGCCAGCAGCCAGGGAGTCTATCAGCCCCAGCATTTT. It is translated as CASSQGVYQPQHF. The chain employs TRBV7-3 and TRBJ1-5; weak D call: TRBD1 (5 bases). Germline V gene data show CDR1 as SGHTA and CDR2 as FQGTGA. V gave up 5 bases and J gave up 5 bases, with 10 bases separating them. The CDR3 sequence is 13 residues long.

This clone has a handful of counts. CDR3 sequence (DNA): TGTGCCAGCTCTCCGCGCCAAGGGGTAAACGGCGCTGAAAAACTGTTTTTT. Amino acid sequence: CASSPRQGVNGAEKLFF. V is TRBV18 and J is TRBJ1-4; perhaps TRBD1 as D (5 bases). Germline V gene data show CDR1 as KGHSH and CDR2 as LQKENI. V dropped 6 bases and J dropped 7 bases, with 24 bases sitting between them. The CDR3 runs to 17 residues.

The V gene is TRBV29-1, the J gene TRBJ1-2, with D possibly matching TRBD1 (5 bases). The CDR3 totals 15 residues. Between the trimmed V and J ends, which lost 0 bases and 4 bases, there was a span of 15 bases. Germline-derived CDR1 and CDR2 are SQVTM and ANQGSEA. DNA for the CDR3: TGCAGCGTTGAAGAGGCCGAGGGGTTGGCCTATGGCTACACCTTC. Translated: CSVEEAEGLAYGYTF.

The CDR3 is CAWNLAGGGEQYV. In DNA, the CDR3 is TGTGCCTGGAACTTGGCAGGGGGAGGCGAGCAGTACGTC. The rearrangement links TRBV30 to TRBJ2-7; TRBD1 is a possible D gene (7 bases). The V and J ends lost 4 bases and 6 bases respectively, with 16 bases between them. This CDR3 spans 13 amino acids. Germline V gives CDR1 GTSNPN, CDR2 SVGIG (reference sequence).

The chain recombines TRBV10-2 with TRBJ2-7; D is uncertain. Germline loops: CDR1 WSHSY, CDR2 SAAADI. V gave up 2 bases and J gave up 2 bases, with 10 bases separating them. This CDR3 contains 14 residues. The CDR3 sequence is CASSERLKPYEQYV. Here the CDR3 DNA reads TGCGCCAGCAGTGAGAGGTTAAAGCCCTACGAGCAGTACGTC.

V is TRBV7-6 and J is TRBJ2-5; 7 positions match TRBD2. V lost 3 bases and J lost 5; bases outside the gene matches: 6. CDR3 length: 14 amino acids. Germline CDR1 is SGHVS and CDR2 is FNYEAQ. In nucleotides, the CDR3 is TGTGCCAGCAGCTTGCGCGGGGGTGAGGAGACCCAGTACTTC. It encodes CASSLRGGEETQYF.

The chain has TRBV9 and TRBJ1-1; unclear D gene. Germline V gives CDR1 SGDLS, CDR2 YYNGEE. CDR3 size: 14 residues. Trimming took 0 bases from V and 2 from J, leaving 8 bases between them. The CDR3 protein is CASSVASINTEAFF. The CDR3 nucleotides read TGTGCCAGCAGCGTAGCTTCGATAAACACTGAAGCTTTCTTT. Complete variable domain (other parts from reference TRBV9 and TRBJ1-1): DSGVTQTPKHLITATGQRVTLRCSPRSGDLSVYWYQQSLDQGLQFLIQYYNGEERAKGNILERFSAQQFPDLHSELNLSSLELGDSALYFCASSVASINTEAFFGQGTRLTVV.

The chain joins TRBV5-6 to TRBJ2-5; 9 bases fit TRBD1. V was clipped by 3 bases and J by 5 bases; unmatched bases: 11. Germline-derived CDR1 and CDR2 are SGHDT and YYEEEE. This CDR3 contains 16 residues. Written as DNA, the CDR3 is TGTGCCAGCAGCTACAGGGGGCCTACTTCTTGGGAGACCCAGTACTTC. Its protein product is CASSYRGPTSWETQYF.

J is TRBJ1-6 and V is TRBV3-1 (or the pseudogene TRBV3-2); tentative D call: TRBD1 (5 bases). The CDR3 has 14 residues. Germline V gene lookup returns CDR1 LGHDT and CDR2 YNNKEL (reference sequence). Trimming stripped 2 bases from V and 10 bases from J, with 12 bases between. CDR3 residues: CASSQQGFGSPLHF. Here the CDR3 DNA reads TGTGCCAGCAGCCAACAGGGATTCGGGTCACCCCTCCACTTT.

The chain recombines TRBV28 with TRBJ1-2; D may be TRBD1 (6 bases). Per the germline V gene, CDR1 is MDHEN and CDR2 is SYDVKM. V was shortened by 4 bases and J by 1 base, with 16 bases between the two germline ends. This CDR3 comprises 16 residues. This CDR3 reads CASSSPTPQGNYGYTF. CDR3 in DNA: TGTGCCAGCAGTTCCCCCACCCCACAGGGTAACTATGGCTACACCTTC.

The chain uses TRBV28 and TRBJ2-7; D is possibly TRBD1 (6 bases). V lost 6 bases and J 4 bases, leaving 16 bases between the germline ends. The CDR3 contains 14 residues. Per the germline V gene, CDR1 is MDHEN and CDR2 is SYDVKM. In DNA, the CDR3 is TGTGCCAGCAGGGGCCAGGGGCCAAAATACGAGCAGTACTTC. It encodes CASRGQGPKYEQYF.